The clone carrying this TCR beta chain was observed a handful of times. Antigen: not known. The CDR3 end is not reached by the read, which stops 3 residues before it; the germline J gene fills it in. V was pared by 1 base and J by 8 bases, with 12 bases between. The CDR3 has 14 amino acids. Germline values: CDR1 SEHNR, CDR2 FQNEAQ (reference sequence). The data were obtained in a study of T cell clonality in common variable immunodeficiency. Study-wide results and caveats: CVID subjects had higher TCRbeta clonality than healthy controls, most marked in about a third. CVID subjects shared fewer TCRbeta clones than healthy controls did. Fewer deletions and N-nucleotide insertions were reportedly seen in common variable immunodeficiency TCR beta sequences.

Method: immunoSEQ multiplex PCR; TCRdb's copy keeps in-frame clones and lacks some. The table lists 30,000 to 35,000 clones, with no singletons. Aged about 8 to 65 years, CVID subjects averaged about 38 years old. CVID subjects were neither ill nor on immunomodulatory or immunosuppressive medication at sampling. The material sequenced was peripheral blood mononuclear cells. This TCR derives from a human donor with common variable immunodeficiency. V usage is TRBV7-9 and J usage is TRBJ2-1; weak D call: TRBD2 (5 bases). The DNA read from the CDR3 is TGTGCCAGCAGCTTAGTGTCTAGCACCCATGAG. This codes for CASSLVSSTHE. The CDR3, in full, reads CASSLVSSTHEQFF.